This record concerns one TCR beta chain sequence. Per the germline V gene, CDR1 is ENHRY and CDR2 is SYGVKD. This CDR3 is 15 amino acids long. J lost 0 bases, V lost 7 bases, and 7 bases had no gene match. This sample is drawn from a study of CD8 T cells in ankylosing spondylitis. TCRdb used MiXCR to reprocess the 5' RACE reads, holding one entry per CDR3 protein. The top ten hold around 4.5% of the sample, which has roughly 240,000 distinct CDR3 sequences, 30% to 35% seen once. The receptor was isolated from a male donor with ankylosing spondylitis or in good health (not recorded which). The sequenced sample was blood, either unsorted or a sorted T cell fraction (not recorded which). The V gene is TRBV10-3, the J gene TRBJ2-3; 7 bases agree with TRBD2. CDR3 amino acids: CAIKGSGESTDTQYF. The CDR3 DNA reads TGTGCCATCAAGGGCAGCGGGGAAAGCACAGATACGCAGTATTTT.